This T cell receptor beta chain was found in a study of technical replicates of blood from a handful of donors. Trimming removed 4 bases from V and 5 bases from J; junction bases left unmatched: 4. The CDR3 loop spans 15 amino acids. Germline V lookup: CDR1 SGHRS, CDR2 YFSETQ. The assay was immunoSEQ multiplex PCR, and TCRdb's table has in-frame clones only and misses some. There are about 75,000 clones in the sample; 95% to 97% occur only once, and approximately 0.2% lies in the top ten. J is TRBJ1-6 and V is TRBV5-1; 9 positions match TRBD1. The clonotype comes from a human donor in good health. The sequencing input was T cells isolated from PBMCs. As DNA, the CDR3 is TGCGCCAGCAGCCTACAGGGGGCGCATAATTCACCCCTCCACTTT. Its protein is CASSLQGAHNSPLHF.